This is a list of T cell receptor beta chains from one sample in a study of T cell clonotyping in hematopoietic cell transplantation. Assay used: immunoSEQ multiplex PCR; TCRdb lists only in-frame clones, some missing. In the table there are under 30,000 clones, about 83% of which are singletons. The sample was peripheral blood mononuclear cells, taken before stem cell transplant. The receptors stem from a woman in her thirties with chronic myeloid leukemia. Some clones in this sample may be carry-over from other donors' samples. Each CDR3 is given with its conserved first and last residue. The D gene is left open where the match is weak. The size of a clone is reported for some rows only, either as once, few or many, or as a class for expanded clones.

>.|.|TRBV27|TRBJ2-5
TGTGCCAGCAGTTTCGGTGGGGGGCAAGAGACCCAGTACTTC
CASSFGGGQETQYF
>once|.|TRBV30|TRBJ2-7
TGTGCCTGGCAGACAAGCTCCTACGAGCAGTACTTC
CAWQTSSYEQYF
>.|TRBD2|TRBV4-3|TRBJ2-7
TGCGCCAGCAGCTACGAATTAGCGGGCAGAGGTCCCTACGAGCAGTACTTC
CASSYELAGRGPYEQYF
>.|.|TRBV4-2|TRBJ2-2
TGTGCCAGCAGCCAAGATCAGGCTTCAAGCACCGGGGAGCTGTTTTTT
CASSQDQASSTGELFF
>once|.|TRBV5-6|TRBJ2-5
TGTGCCAGCAGCTTGAGGGGATCACAGACCCAGTACTTC
CASSLRGSQTQYF
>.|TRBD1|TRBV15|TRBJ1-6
TGTGCCACCAGCAGAGATGGAGGGGGCGATTCACCCCTCCACTTT
CATSRDGGGDSPLHF
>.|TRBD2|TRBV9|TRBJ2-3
TGTGCCAGCAGCGTCCCCCCCGGGTCTAGCGGGGCGCAGTATTTT
CASSVPPGSSGAQYF
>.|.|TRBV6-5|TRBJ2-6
TGTGCCAGTACCCAGGTACCAGGGGCCAACGTCCTGACTTTC
CASTQVPGANVLTF
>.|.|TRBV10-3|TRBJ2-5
TGTGCCATCAGTGGGGCCCCCAACAGGGAGGCTGAAGAGACCCAGTACTTC
CAISGAPNREAEETQYF
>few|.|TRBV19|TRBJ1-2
TGTGCCAGCCATCCAGGGAATTATGGCTACACCTTC
CASHPGNYGYTF
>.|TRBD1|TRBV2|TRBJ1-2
TGTGCCAGCAGTGAAACAGGGGACTCGATTTGGGCTAACTATGGCTACACCTTC
CASSETGDSIWANYGYTF
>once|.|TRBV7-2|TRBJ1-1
TGTGCCAGCAGCTTACCTGGCGGGGCAGCTTTCTTT
CASSLPGGAAFF
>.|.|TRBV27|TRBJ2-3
TGTGCCAGCAGTTTATCGACCGGGGGGCCCACGGGGACGCAGTATTTT
CASSLSTGGPTGTQYF
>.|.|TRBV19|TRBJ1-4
TGTGCCAGTAGTAGGACGGGTAATGAAAAACTGTTTTTT
CASSRTGNEKLFF
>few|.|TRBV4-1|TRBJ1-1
TGCGCCAGCAGCCAAGAGGGCAGCGCTGAAGCTTTCTTT
CASSQEGSAEAFF
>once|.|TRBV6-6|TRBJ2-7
TGTGCCAGCAGTGCCGACAGTGGCGACGAGCAGTACTTC
CASSADSGDEQYF
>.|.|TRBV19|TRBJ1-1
TGTGCCAGTACCTCCGGGGGTGTACGGCCAGGCGGAGCTTTCTTT
CASTSGGVRPGGAFF
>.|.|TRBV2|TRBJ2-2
TGTGCCAGCAACCCCAACACCGGGGAGCTGTTTTTT
CASNPNTGELFF
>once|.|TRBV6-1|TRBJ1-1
TGTGCCAGCAGTAGAAAACGGGCAGGGCAAGCTTTCTTT
CASSRKRAGQAFF
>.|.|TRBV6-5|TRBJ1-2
TGTGCCAGCAGTTACCGAGGTGGCTACACCTTC
CASSYRGGYTF
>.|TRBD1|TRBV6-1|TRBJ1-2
TGTGCCAGCAGTGCCCTTTATCCGGGACAGACTTATGGCTACACCTTC
CASSALYPGQTYGYTF
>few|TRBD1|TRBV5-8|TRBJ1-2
TGTGCCAGCGCAACAGGGGTCAGAACTTATGGCTACACCTTC
CASATGVRTYGYTF
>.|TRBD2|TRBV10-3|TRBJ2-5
TGTGCCATCAGTGCAGGCCAGGGGACTAGCGGATCAGGGACCCAGTACTTC
CAISAGQGTSGSGTQYF
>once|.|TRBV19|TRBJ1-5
TGTGCCAGTAGTATGATCGGGACCTCGCTCAATCAGCCCCAGCATTTT
CASSMIGTSLNQPQHF
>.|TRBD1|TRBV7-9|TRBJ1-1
TGTGCCAGCAGCTCGAGACAGGGAGGAAACACTGAAGCTTTCTTT
CASSSRQGGNTEAFF
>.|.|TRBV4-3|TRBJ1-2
TGCGCCAGCAGCCAAGAGACAGGATTATATGGCTACACCTTC
CASSQETGLYGYTF
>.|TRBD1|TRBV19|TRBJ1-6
TGTGCCGCGCGGACTGGGACAGCAGATAATTCACCCCTCCACTTT
CAARTGTADNSPLHF
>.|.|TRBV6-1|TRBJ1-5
TGTGCCAGCACCGATAGCAATCAGCCCCAGCATTTT
CASTDSNQPQHF
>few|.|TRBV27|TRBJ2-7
TGTGCCAGCAGTCAGGGTTACGAGCAGTACTTC
CASSQGYEQYF
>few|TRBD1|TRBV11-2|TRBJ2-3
TGTGCCAGCAGCCCTCTACCCCAGGGGGCCCTCACAGATACGCAGTATTTT
CASSPLPQGALTDTQYF
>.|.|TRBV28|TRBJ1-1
TGTGCCAGCAGCCGACCCCGGATTGCTTTCTTT
CASSRPRIAFF
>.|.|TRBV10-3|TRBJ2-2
TGTGCCACTGCGAACACCGGGGAGCTGTTTTTT
CATANTGELFF
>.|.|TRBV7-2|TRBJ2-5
TGTGCCAGCAGCTTTGAACGGGGAGAGACCCAGTACTTC
CASSFERGETQYF
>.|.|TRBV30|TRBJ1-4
TGTGCCTGGAGTGCCACAGGGATTTATGAAAAACTGTTTTTT
CAWSATGIYEKLFF
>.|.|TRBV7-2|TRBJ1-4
TGTGCCAGCAGCTTAGTTTCAGCCCGGGGAGAAAAACTGTTTTTT
CASSLVSARGEKLFF
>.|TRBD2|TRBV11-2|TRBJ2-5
TGTGCCAGCAGCGAGAGCGGGGGGGACGTGGAGACCCAGTACTTC
CASSESGGDVETQYF
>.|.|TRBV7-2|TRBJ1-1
TGTGCCAGCAGCTTAGACGAGGCGGGGGCTTTCTTT
CASSLDEAGAFF
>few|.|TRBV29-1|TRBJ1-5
TGCAGCGTGAGGACAGCTTTCAATCAGCCCCAGCATTTT
CSVRTAFNQPQHF
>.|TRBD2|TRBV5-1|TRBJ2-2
TGCGCCAGCAGCTCAGCGGGGGCGGGCACCGGGGAGCTGTTTTTT
CASSSAGAGTGELFF
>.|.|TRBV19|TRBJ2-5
TGTGCCAGCGGGGGGCCGCCCCAGTACTTC
CASGGPPQYF
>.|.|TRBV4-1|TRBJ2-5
TGCGCCAGCAGCCAGGAAGGGGTCGCGGGGACGAAGACCCAGTACTTC
CASSQEGVAGTKTQYF
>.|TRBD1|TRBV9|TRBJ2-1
TGTGCCAGCAGCGCAGGACAGGGGGCGGTTGAGCAGTTCTTC
CASSAGQGAVEQFF
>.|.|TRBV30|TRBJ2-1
TGTGCCTGGAGTGTGCTATCCCACAATGAGCAGTTCTTC
CAWSVLSHNEQFF
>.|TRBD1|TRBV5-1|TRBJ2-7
TGCGCCAGCAGCTTGGGGACAGGAGGCTACGAGCAGTACTTC
CASSLGTGGYEQYF
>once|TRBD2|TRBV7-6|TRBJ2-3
TGTGCCAGCAGCCCCCGTCTATTAGCGGGGGGATCCACAGATACGCAGTATTTT
CASSPRLLAGGSTDTQYF
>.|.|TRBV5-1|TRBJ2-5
TGCGCCAGCAGCTTTTATCGGGGGAGTGGGGAGACCCAGTACTTC
CASSFYRGSGETQYF
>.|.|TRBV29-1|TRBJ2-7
TGCAGCGTTGGGGGCCATGACGTGTGGGAGCAGTACTTC
CSVGGHDVWEQYF